Listed here is a single T cell receptor beta chain. The antigen remains undetermined. With the read ending 3 residues before the CDR3 end, the germline J gene is used to fill in that end. These data belong to a study of T cell clonality in common variable immunodeficiency. Study-wide points: Shared TCRbeta clones were fewer between CVID subjects than controls. Common variable immunodeficiency TCR beta sequences reportedly had fewer deletions and N-nucleotide insertions.

The CDR3 has 14 residues. The germline V gene has CDR1 KGHSH and CDR2 LQKENI. The V and J ends lost 6 bases and 2 bases respectively, with 10 bases between them. Sequencing was performed with immunoSEQ multiplex PCR; in TCRdb, only in-frame clones are kept and a portion is missing. The repertoire shows almost 20,000 clones, none seen only once; the top ten take 2% to 3%. Specimen: peripheral blood mononuclear cells. This TCR derives from a human donor with common variable immunodeficiency. V and J are TRBV18 and TRBJ2-2, with a weak D call TRBD2 (6 bases). The CDR3 region is CASSSGGNTGELFF. CDR3 DNA (partial): TGTGCCAGCTCTTCCGGGGGAAACACCGGGGAG.